The TCR beta chain described here comes from a study of OX40 agonist ivuxolimab in advanced cancers. TCRdb's table, derived via immunoSEQ multiplex PCR, lists solely in-frame clones and lacks some. The profile shows about 74,000 clones, roughly 82% of them singletons. Findings and limits, study-wide: Expanded clones were, on average, more numerous among CD8+ T cells than CD4+.

The V gene's germline CDR1 is SGHDT and CDR2 YYEEEE. Trimming stripped 4 bases from V and 3 bases from J, with 8 bases between. CDR3 length: 14 residues. A word on this clone: The antigen remains unidentified.

The sequenced sample was CD4+ or CD8+ T cells sorted from blood, obtained in a trial of the OX40 agonist ivuxolimab. The chain combines TRBV5-6 with TRBJ2-6; D gene unclear. This sequence originates from an adult with an advanced solid tumor such as melanoma, head and neck, liver or kidney cancer. CDR3 amino acids: CASSLPGGANVLTF. CDR3 in DNA: TGTGCCAGCAGCCTCCCGGGTGGGGCCAACGTCCTGACTTTC.